This is a list of T cell receptor beta chains from one sample in a study of T-cell memory formation after mild COVID-19. Via MiXCR, TCRdb re-called the 5' RACE reads, giving one row per CDR3 protein. Among 250,000 to 400,000 distinct CDR3 sequences listed, around an eighth were seen once. The sample was PBMCs or a T cell subset sorted from them (not recorded which). Receptor source: a man aged 18 to 29 who had mild COVID-19 (a few samples of this study predate the infection). Cell type and time point are not known. Both conserved end residues are part of each CDR3. A D gene is named only where the DNA matches it firmly. Clone sizes are given selectively: once, few, many, or a class where the clone is expanded.

clone_size: -; v_call: TRBV18; d_call: -; j_call: TRBJ1-1; cdr3_aa: CASSRERVGEAFF; cdr3_nt: TGTGCCAGCTCACGGGAGCGAGTTGGTGAAGCTTTCTTT
clone_size: -; v_call: TRBV7-2; d_call: -; j_call: TRBJ2-5; cdr3_aa: CASSPRTARETQYF; cdr3_nt: TGTGCCAGCAGCCCCCGGACGGCACGGGAGACCCAGTACTTC
clone_size: -; v_call: TRBV7-9; d_call: -; j_call: TRBJ2-7; cdr3_aa: CASSKAQGLHEQYF; cdr3_nt: TGTGCCAGCAGCAAAGCACAGGGTCTCCACGAGCAGTACTTC
clone_size: -; v_call: TRBV6-2/TRBV6-3; d_call: TRBD2; j_call: TRBJ2-2; cdr3_aa: CASSLLAGGLNTGELFF; cdr3_nt: TGTGCCAGCAGTTTACTAGCGGGGGGCTTAAACACCGGGGAGCTGTTTTTT
clone_size: few; v_call: TRBV10-3; d_call: -; j_call: TRBJ2-7; cdr3_aa: CAISMGDYEQYF; cdr3_nt: TGTGCCATCAGTATGGGAGACTACGAGCAGTACTTC
clone_size: few; v_call: TRBV7-8; d_call: TRBD2; j_call: TRBJ2-3; cdr3_aa: CASSSLAGGFADTQYF; cdr3_nt: TGTGCCAGCAGCTCGCTAGCGGGGGGGTTCGCAGATACGCAGTATTTT
clone_size: few; v_call: TRBV4-1; d_call: -; j_call: TRBJ1-1; cdr3_aa: CASSQDGRILTEAFF; cdr3_nt: TGCGCCAGCAGCCAAGACGGACGGATTCTCACTGAAGCTTTCTTT
clone_size: once; v_call: TRBV10-2; d_call: TRBD1; j_call: TRBJ2-7; cdr3_aa: CASRDRAAYEQYF; cdr3_nt: TGCGCCAGCAGGGACAGGGCTGCCTACGAGCAGTACTTC
clone_size: few; v_call: TRBV7-2; d_call: TRBD2; j_call: TRBJ2-3; cdr3_aa: CASSFGGGRTDTQYF; cdr3_nt: TGTGCCAGCAGCTTTGGCGGGGGGCGGACAGATACGCAGTATTTT
clone_size: -; v_call: TRBV6-2/TRBV6-3; d_call: -; j_call: TRBJ2-7; cdr3_aa: CASSYPGRNPYEQYF; cdr3_nt: TGTGCCAGCAGTTACCCCGGTAGAAATCCCTACGAGCAGTACTTC
clone_size: once; v_call: TRBV7-6; d_call: -; j_call: TRBJ2-3; cdr3_aa: CASSLAAVPGTDTQYF; cdr3_nt: TGTGCCAGCAGCTTAGCAGCGGTCCCGGGAACAGATACGCAGTATTTT
clone_size: -; v_call: TRBV6-6; d_call: -; j_call: TRBJ1-4; cdr3_aa: CASKPTTDSYEKLFF; cdr3_nt: TGTGCCAGCAAGCCTACGACGGACTCCTATGAAAAACTGTTTTTT
clone_size: -; v_call: TRBV6-1; d_call: TRBD1; j_call: TRBJ1-5; cdr3_aa: CASSGRTGVGNQPQHF; cdr3_nt: TGTGCCAGCAGTGGCCGTACAGGGGTTGGCAATCAGCCCCAGCATTTT
clone_size: few; v_call: TRBV5-1; d_call: -; j_call: TRBJ2-1; cdr3_aa: CASQELGNEQFF; cdr3_nt: TGCGCCAGCCAGGAATTGGGAAATGAGCAGTTCTTC
clone_size: -; v_call: TRBV7-9; d_call: -; j_call: TRBJ1-3; cdr3_aa: CASSLERSGNTIYF; cdr3_nt: TGTGCCAGCAGCTTAGAGAGATCTGGAAACACCATATATTTT
clone_size: few; v_call: TRBV12-3/TRBV12-4; d_call: TRBD1; j_call: TRBJ2-5; cdr3_aa: CASSTDRVWETQYF; cdr3_nt: TGTGCCAGTTCGACGGACAGGGTCTGGGAGACCCAGTACTTC
clone_size: few; v_call: TRBV7-3; d_call: -; j_call: TRBJ2-1; cdr3_aa: CASSLLRGNEQFF; cdr3_nt: TGTGCCAGCAGCTTATTGCGCGGGAATGAGCAGTTCTTC
clone_size: few; v_call: TRBV20-1; d_call: -; j_call: TRBJ2-3; cdr3_aa: CSAQAGDTQYF; cdr3_nt: TGCAGTGCCCAGGCGGGGGATACGCAGTATTTT
clone_size: -; v_call: TRBV6-6; d_call: -; j_call: TRBJ1-4; cdr3_aa: CASSYPGGGFVELFF; cdr3_nt: TGTGCCAGCAGTTATCCTGGGGGCGGGTTCGTTGAACTGTTTTTT
clone_size: few; v_call: TRBV5-1; d_call: -; j_call: TRBJ2-1; cdr3_aa: CASSLGVDSSRFF; cdr3_nt: TGCGCCAGCAGCTTGGGAGTGGACTCCTCACGGTTCTTC
clone_size: few; v_call: TRBV11-2; d_call: TRBD2; j_call: TRBJ2-3; cdr3_aa: CASSSLWGGTDTQYF; cdr3_nt: TGTGCCAGCAGCTCCTTATGGGGAGGGACAGATACGCAGTATTTT
clone_size: -; v_call: TRBV9; d_call: -; j_call: TRBJ2-1; cdr3_aa: CASSARYNEQFF; cdr3_nt: TGTGCCAGCAGCGCCAGATACAATGAGCAGTTCTTC
clone_size: many; v_call: TRBV4-2; d_call: TRBD2; j_call: TRBJ2-1; cdr3_aa: CASSQGGLAGAPYNEQFF; cdr3_nt: TGTGCCAGCAGCCAAGGGGGACTAGCGGGGGCCCCCTACAATGAGCAGTTCTTC
clone_size: few; v_call: TRBV5-8; d_call: -; j_call: TRBJ1-5; cdr3_aa: CASSADGLGQPQHF; cdr3_nt: TGTGCCAGCAGCGCAGACGGTCTGGGTCAGCCCCAGCATTTT
clone_size: few; v_call: TRBV4-1; d_call: TRBD1; j_call: TRBJ2-3; cdr3_aa: CASSQEVPGQGATDTQYF; cdr3_nt: TGCGCCAGCAGCCAAGAAGTACCGGGACAGGGGGCGACAGATACGCAGTATTTT
clone_size: few; v_call: TRBV5-1; d_call: TRBD1; j_call: TRBJ2-1; cdr3_aa: CASSLYGARGPPGDEQFF; cdr3_nt: TGCGCCAGCAGCTTGTACGGGGCCAGGGGGCCCCCCGGGGATGAGCAGTTCTTC
clone_size: few; v_call: TRBV19; d_call: TRBD2; j_call: TRBJ2-1; cdr3_aa: CASSGTSRGNEQFF; cdr3_nt: TGTGCCAGTAGCGGGACTAGCAGGGGCAATGAGCAGTTCTTC
clone_size: -; v_call: TRBV3-1; d_call: -; j_call: TRBJ2-2; cdr3_aa: CASSQDNRNTGELFF; cdr3_nt: TGTGCCAGCAGCCAAGACAACAGAAACACCGGGGAGCTGTTTTTT
clone_size: -; v_call: TRBV5-5; d_call: TRBD1; j_call: TRBJ2-3; cdr3_aa: CASSWRDRSTDTQYF; cdr3_nt: TGTGCCAGCAGCTGGAGGGACAGGTCCACAGATACGCAGTATTTT
clone_size: few; v_call: TRBV5-4; d_call: -; j_call: TRBJ2-1; cdr3_aa: CASSLDPIVGDNEQFF; cdr3_nt: TGTGCCAGCAGCTTGGACCCCATTGTTGGCGACAATGAGCAGTTCTTC
clone_size: -; v_call: TRBV21-1; d_call: -; j_call: TRBJ2-7; cdr3_aa: CASSRLYGGSPYEQYF; cdr3_nt: TGTGCCAGCAGCCGTCTTTACGGGGGGTCCCCCTACGAGCAGTACTTC
clone_size: -; v_call: TRBV9; d_call: -; j_call: TRBJ2-3; cdr3_aa: CASSPTEGTLPQYF; cdr3_nt: TGTGCCAGCAGCCCCACGGAGGGGACCTTACCGCAGTATTTT
clone_size: few; v_call: TRBV12-3/TRBV12-4; d_call: -; j_call: TRBJ2-1; cdr3_aa: CASSWWNEQFF; cdr3_nt: TGTGCCAGCAGTTGGTGGAATGAGCAGTTCTTC
clone_size: few; v_call: TRBV5-6; d_call: -; j_call: TRBJ1-2; cdr3_aa: CASSSNRDFNYGYTF; cdr3_nt: TGTGCCAGCAGCTCGAACAGGGACTTCAACTATGGCTACACCTTC
clone_size: few; v_call: TRBV7-2; d_call: -; j_call: TRBJ1-3; cdr3_aa: CASSSRWGTPGNTIYF; cdr3_nt: TGTGCCAGCAGCTCCCGGTGGGGTACACCTGGAAACACCATATATTTT
clone_size: few; v_call: TRBV4-1; d_call: -; j_call: TRBJ1-5; cdr3_aa: CASSQDHNNQPQHF; cdr3_nt: TGCGCCAGCAGCCAAGATCACAACAATCAGCCCCAGCATTTT
clone_size: -; v_call: TRBV4-1; d_call: -; j_call: TRBJ1-1; cdr3_aa: CASSQEGRNPEAFF; cdr3_nt: TGCGCCAGCAGCCAAGAAGGGCGAAACCCTGAAGCTTTCTTT
clone_size: many; v_call: TRBV5-1; d_call: -; j_call: TRBJ1-1; cdr3_aa: CASSREGSTEAFF; cdr3_nt: TGCGCCAGCAGCCGGGAAGGGAGCACTGAAGCTTTCTTT
clone_size: many; v_call: TRBV5-1; d_call: TRBD2; j_call: TRBJ2-1; cdr3_aa: CASSFPGGNNEQFF; cdr3_nt: TGCGCCAGCAGCTTTCCGGGGGGGAACAATGAGCAGTTCTTC
clone_size: many; v_call: TRBV5-1; d_call: -; j_call: TRBJ2-5; cdr3_aa: CASSEQGVETQYF; cdr3_nt: TGCGCCAGCAGCGAGCAGGGTGTAGAGACCCAGTACTTC
clone_size: -; v_call: TRBV5-1; d_call: TRBD1; j_call: TRBJ2-7; cdr3_aa: CASSSPGQGDEQYF; cdr3_nt: TGCGCCAGCAGCTCTCCGGGACAGGGAGACGAGCAGTACTTC
clone_size: -; v_call: TRBV11-2; d_call: TRBD1; j_call: TRBJ2-7; cdr3_aa: CASSLPPGQGTHEQYF; cdr3_nt: TGTGCCAGCAGCTTACCTCCGGGACAGGGCACCCACGAGCAGTACTTC
clone_size: -; v_call: TRBV9; d_call: TRBD1; j_call: TRBJ1-1; cdr3_aa: CASSVEGQGYTEAFF; cdr3_nt: TGTGCCAGCAGCGTAGAAGGACAGGGGTACACTGAAGCTTTCTTT
clone_size: -; v_call: TRBV12-3/TRBV12-4; d_call: TRBD1; j_call: TRBJ2-3; cdr3_aa: CASSFGQGAGVDTQYF; cdr3_nt: TGTGCCAGCAGTTTCGGACAGGGGGCGGGGGTCGATACGCAGTATTTT
clone_size: few; v_call: TRBV19; d_call: -; j_call: TRBJ2-5; cdr3_aa: CASSPRGSVSQETQYF; cdr3_nt: TGTGCCAGTAGTCCCCGCGGATCGGTCAGTCAAGAGACCCAGTACTTC
clone_size: -; v_call: TRBV5-6; d_call: -; j_call: TRBJ1-2; cdr3_aa: CASSFRGASYGYTF; cdr3_nt: TGTGCCAGCAGCTTTAGGGGGGCGAGCTATGGCTACACCTTC
clone_size: many; v_call: TRBV29-1; d_call: TRBD2; j_call: TRBJ2-3; cdr3_aa: CSVDGLGGGRADTQYF; cdr3_nt: TGCAGCGTTGACGGGTTGGGCGGGGGACGAGCAGATACGCAGTATTTT
clone_size: few; v_call: TRBV5-5; d_call: -; j_call: TRBJ2-7; cdr3_aa: CASSLTGHEQYF; cdr3_nt: TGTGCCAGCAGCTTGACAGGACACGAGCAGTACTTC
clone_size: -; v_call: TRBV7-9; d_call: -; j_call: TRBJ2-3; cdr3_aa: CASSLDHSTDTQYF; cdr3_nt: TGTGCCAGCAGCTTAGACCACTCCACAGATACGCAGTATTTT
clone_size: few; v_call: TRBV12-3/TRBV12-4; d_call: TRBD1; j_call: TRBJ1-6; cdr3_aa: CASRRRTGSNSPLHF; cdr3_nt: TGTGCCAGCAGGAGACGGACAGGGAGTAATTCACCCCTCCACTTT
clone_size: few; v_call: TRBV12-3/TRBV12-4; d_call: -; j_call: TRBJ1-2; cdr3_aa: CASVTGFLGGYTF; cdr3_nt: TGTGCCAGCGTAACGGGATTCTTGGGTGGCTACACCTTC
clone_size: -; v_call: TRBV6-1; d_call: TRBD2; j_call: TRBJ2-1; cdr3_aa: CASSEWGRGAVNEQFF; cdr3_nt: TGTGCCAGCAGTGAATGGGGGCGGGGGGCCGTCAATGAGCAGTTCTTC
clone_size: few; v_call: TRBV6-5; d_call: -; j_call: TRBJ2-5; cdr3_aa: CASSYSLRGQETQYF; cdr3_nt: TGTGCCAGCAGTTACTCTTTGCGGGGCCAAGAGACCCAGTACTTC
clone_size: few; v_call: TRBV4-3; d_call: -; j_call: TRBJ1-4; cdr3_aa: CASSQAGREKLFF; cdr3_nt: TGCGCCAGCAGCCAAGCAGGGCGGGAAAAACTGTTTTTT